This section outlines one T cell receptor (beta chain) sequence together with its context. Its antigen is still unknown. Per-sample yields of isolated PBMCs were at least 6 million. CDR1 is MNHEY, CDR2 SMNVEV, per germline (reference sequence). After removal of 3 bases from V and 8 bases from J, the junction contained 2 bases not matched to a gene. The CDR3 totals 13 residues. The use of a sample-barcoded 5' primer and a J-beta primer mix characterized a second PCR of roughly 6 to 12 cycles. MiXCR, applied by TCRdb to the 5' RACE reads, yields one record per CDR3 protein. Of about 1.5 million distinct CDR3 sequences in the sample, about 42% are singletons; the top ten hold approximately 4%. The sample originates from a study of blood T cells in healthy people across ages. Study-level results: There was no known CMV status for donors, so expanded clonotype changes were possibly confounded.

The source is a woman between 18 and 29 years old in good health. The J gene is TRBJ2-1, the V gene TRBV27, with 9 bases identical to TRBD2. Sequenced material: blood. The CDR3 region is CASSFSGGYEQFF. CDR3 nucleotides: TGTGCCAGCAGTTTTAGCGGGGGTTATGAGCAGTTCTTC.